These T cell receptor beta chains were read from a single sample in a study of OX40 agonist ivuxolimab in advanced cancers. Using immunoSEQ multiplex PCR, the repertoire was profiled, and TCRdb retains in-frame clones only, with some absent. This sample has 60,000 to 85,000 clones; approximately 87% occur once, and the top ten carry roughly 7%. Sequencing used CD4+ or CD8+ T cells sorted from blood, obtained in a trial of the OX40 agonist ivuxolimab. These TCRs come from an adult with an advanced solid tumor such as melanoma, head and neck, liver or kidney cancer. CDR3s leave out the opening cysteine and the closing phenylalanine or tryptophan. The D gene is left open where the match is weak.

j_gene: TRBJ1-4
v_gene: TRBV5-1
len: 14
d_gene: .
CDR3aa: ASSLDWAGGLEKLF

j_gene: TRBJ2-1
v_gene: TRBV7-3
len: 13
d_gene: TRBD2
CDR3aa: ASRPSGRASNEQF

j_gene: TRBJ2-1
v_gene: TRBV19
len: 14
d_gene: TRBD2
CDR3aa: ASSPRGLAEYNEQF

j_gene: TRBJ2-2
v_gene: TRBV19
len: 14
d_gene: .
CDR3aa: ASSITDFLNTGELF

j_gene: TRBJ2-7
v_gene: TRBV7-2
len: 12
d_gene: TRBD2
CDR3aa: ASSSAGGVYEQY

j_gene: TRBJ2-2
v_gene: TRBV28
len: 14
d_gene: TRBD2
CDR3aa: ASTSGGADDTGELF

j_gene: TRBJ2-2
v_gene: TRBV19
len: 22
d_gene: .
CDR3aa: ASSIVALWWAAKPLESNTGELF

j_gene: TRBJ1-6
v_gene: TRBV5-1
len: 14
d_gene: TRBD1
CDR3aa: ASRRAGTGNNSPLH

j_gene: TRBJ1-5
v_gene: TRBV6-1
len: 10
d_gene: .
CDR3aa: ASSKGGQPQH

j_gene: TRBJ1-1
v_gene: TRBV15
len: 12
d_gene: .
CDR3aa: ATSRDLLNTEAF

j_gene: TRBJ2-1
v_gene: TRBV5-1
len: 14
d_gene: TRBD2
CDR3aa: ASSSSGRFSYNEQF

j_gene: TRBJ2-7
v_gene: TRBV7-2
len: 10
d_gene: .
CDR3aa: ASSPSRYEQY

j_gene: TRBJ2-5
v_gene: TRBV20-1
len: 9
d_gene: .
CDR3aa: SARTVETQY

j_gene: TRBJ2-5
v_gene: TRBV4-3
len: 11
d_gene: .
CDR3aa: ASSPDRNAAQY

j_gene: TRBJ1-6
v_gene: TRBV7-3
len: 13
d_gene: .
CDR3aa: ASSILPGPLSPLH

j_gene: TRBJ2-7
v_gene: TRBV7-2
len: 13
d_gene: .
CDR3aa: ASSFNGAGSYEQY

j_gene: TRBJ1-2
v_gene: TRBV7-6
len: 11
d_gene: .
CDR3aa: ASSSNQVRSYT

j_gene: TRBJ2-2
v_gene: TRBV5-1
len: 16
d_gene: TRBD2
CDR3aa: ASSLRTSGKTNTGELF

j_gene: TRBJ2-5
v_gene: TRBV14
len: 14
d_gene: .
CDR3aa: ASSPRPRGPQETQY

j_gene: TRBJ2-1
v_gene: TRBV27
len: 13
d_gene: .
CDR3aa: ASSFRGNTYNEQF

j_gene: TRBJ2-7
v_gene: TRBV10-3
len: 12
d_gene: .
CDR3aa: ATESGERLYEQY

j_gene: TRBJ2-5
v_gene: TRBV5-1
len: 13
d_gene: .
CDR3aa: ASSSLREGGETQY

j_gene: TRBJ2-7
v_gene: TRBV5-4
len: 13
d_gene: .
CDR3aa: ASSLGTWDTYEQY

j_gene: TRBJ1-6
v_gene: TRBV5-4
len: 14
d_gene: TRBD1
CDR3aa: ASSRQGPLYNSPLH

j_gene: TRBJ2-3
v_gene: TRBV27
len: 11
d_gene: .
CDR3aa: ASSLKRTDTQY

j_gene: TRBJ2-1
v_gene: TRBV19
len: 12
d_gene: TRBD1
CDR3aa: ASSRRDRDDEQF

j_gene: TRBJ1-3
v_gene: TRBV9
len: 13
d_gene: .
CDR3aa: ASSPRGGGGNTIY

j_gene: TRBJ1-2
v_gene: TRBV29-1
len: 12
d_gene: TRBD1
CDR3aa: SVTTGTGATGYT

j_gene: TRBJ2-1
v_gene: TRBV9
len: 15
d_gene: TRBD2
CDR3aa: ASSLRTSGRAGNEQF

j_gene: TRBJ2-5
v_gene: TRBV1
len: 15
d_gene: .
CDR3aa: TSSHETGASGEETQY

j_gene: TRBJ2-1
v_gene: TRBV9
len: 12
d_gene: TRBD2
CDR3aa: ASSATSGNNEQF

j_gene: TRBJ2-1
v_gene: TRBV15
len: 14
d_gene: .
CDR3aa: ATSRDRPPLNNEQF

j_gene: TRBJ2-3
v_gene: TRBV7-2
len: 13
d_gene: TRBD2
CDR3aa: ASSFAGGQTDTQY

j_gene: TRBJ2-3
v_gene: TRBV4-1
len: 14
d_gene: TRBD1
CDR3aa: ASSQGQGVGTDTQY

j_gene: TRBJ2-2
v_gene: TRBV9
len: 15
d_gene: .
CDR3aa: ASSVGGRSSNTGELF

j_gene: TRBJ1-6
v_gene: TRBV2
len: 12
d_gene: .
CDR3aa: ASSEQGRVGPLH

j_gene: TRBJ2-7
v_gene: TRBV5-8
len: 14
d_gene: TRBD2
CDR3aa: ASSSSGLASSYEQY

j_gene: TRBJ2-7
v_gene: TRBV27
len: 14
d_gene: .
CDR3aa: ASSLSNQASTYEQY

j_gene: TRBJ2-7
v_gene: TRBV30
len: 13
d_gene: .
CDR3aa: AWSARRTVGYEQY

j_gene: TRBJ1-1
v_gene: TRBV9
len: 13
d_gene: .
CDR3aa: ASSVGVWSATEAF

j_gene: TRBJ1-4
v_gene: TRBV18
len: 12
d_gene: .
CDR3aa: ASSPGVRGEKLF

j_gene: TRBJ2-1
v_gene: TRBV5-1
len: 14
d_gene: TRBD1
CDR3aa: ASRGTGTDVYNEQF

j_gene: TRBJ2-7
v_gene: TRBV11-3
len: 12
d_gene: TRBD2
CDR3aa: ASSLGGIAYEQY

j_gene: TRBJ1-2
v_gene: TRBV5-1
len: 11
d_gene: TRBD1
CDR3aa: ASSPDRGPGYT

j_gene: TRBJ2-7
v_gene: TRBV6-5
len: 10
d_gene: .
CDR3aa: ASSYSGVEQY

j_gene: TRBJ2-1
v_gene: TRBV4-3
len: 14
d_gene: TRBD2
CDR3aa: ASSQIGTISYNEQF

j_gene: TRBJ1-1
v_gene: TRBV29-1
len: 9
d_gene: .
CDR3aa: SVVRLPEAF

j_gene: TRBJ1-2
v_gene: TRBV5-4
len: 11
d_gene: .
CDR3aa: ASSPEDSYGYT

j_gene: TRBJ1-1
v_gene: TRBV28
len: 12
d_gene: TRBD1
CDR3aa: ASATGGIPTEAF

j_gene: TRBJ2-7
v_gene: TRBV2
len: 12
d_gene: .
CDR3aa: ASSENGGRYEQY